The 14 T cell receptor beta chains in this list originate from one sample, sequenced in a study of T cells after yellow fever vaccination. MiXCR, applied by TCRdb to the 5' RACE reads, yields one record per CDR3 protein. In the table there are about 130,000 distinct CDR3 sequences, less than 8.5% of which are singletons. Specimen: CD4+ T cells sorted from PBMCs, collected 10 days after the yellow fever booster vaccination. The receptors were gathered from a man aged 30 to 39 who received the YFV17D yellow fever vaccine.

This clonotype was seen ten or more times. This chain joins TRBV11-2 and TRBJ2-1; D gene ambiguous. CDR1 is SGHAT, CDR2 FQNNGV, per germline. This CDR3 contains 13 residues. Trimming cost V 5 bases and J 4 bases, with 9 bases left between them. The CDR3 is CASSGVLYNEQFF. CDR3 coding DNA: TGTGCCAGCAGCGGCGTCCTATACAATGAGCAGTTCTTC.

The chain recombines TRBV23-1 with TRBJ2-7; 9 bases agree with TRBD1. TRBV23-1 is placed among ORFs of uncertain function. The CDR3 sequence is 14 residues long. V was clipped by 6 bases and J by 5 bases; unmatched bases: 8. The CDR3 reads CASRNGTGQHEQYF. The CDR3 coding sequence is TGCGCCAGCAGAAACGGGACAGGGCAACACGAGCAGTACTTC.

This clonotype has a count of ten or more. CDR3 sequence (DNA): TGCGCCAGCAGCGGGGAGGGACAGGTGGGATACGAGCAGTACTTC. Translating gives CASSGEGQVGYEQYF. This chain links TRBV5-1 with TRBJ2-7, with a tentative D call TRBD1 (8 bases). The CDR3 covers 15 residues. Looked up from germline, CDR1 is SGHRS and CDR2 is YFSETQ. Trimming removed 4 bases at V and 4 bases at J, with 18 bases between. Using reference TRBV5-1 and TRBJ2-7 for the parts outside the CDR3, the full variable domain is KAGVTQTPRYLIKTRGQQVTLSCSPISGHRSVSWYQQTPGQGLQFLFEYFSETQRNKGNFPGRFSGRQFSNSRSEMNVSTLELGDSALYLCASSGEGQVGYEQYFGPGTRLTVT.

This clonotype was detected ten times or more. The V and J genes are TRBV30 and TRBJ2-1, with D uncertain. This CDR3 spans 11 amino acids. The ends were cut back, 1 base at V and 4 bases at J, with 2 bases in the middle. Germline CDR1 reads GTSNPN; CDR2 reads SVGIG (reference sequence). For the CDR3, the DNA is TGTGCCTGGAGTGGATACAATGAGCAGTTCTTC. Encoded protein: CAWSGYNEQFF.

This clonotype was seen ten or more times. The V and J genes are TRBV6-6 and TRBJ2-7; no clear D. Germline CDR1 MNHNY, CDR2 SVGAGI (reference sequence). This CDR3 has 12 residues. V lost 5 bases and J 2 bases, leaving 7 bases between the germline ends. Written as DNA, the CDR3 is TGTGCCAGCAGTCCCCGCCCCTACGAGCAGTACTTC. It specifies CASSPRPYEQYF.

This clonotype was observed many times. This chain uses TRBV20-1 with TRBJ2-3, with 9 bases fitting TRBD2. From germline, CDR1 is DFQATT and CDR2 SNEGSKA (reference sequence). The CDR3 has 16 amino acids. V was clipped by 6 bases and J by 1 base; unmatched bases: 11. The CDR3 DNA reads as TGCAGTGCGACTGTAGCGGGGGTCAGCCGCACAGATACGCAGTATTTT. Translation: CSATVAGVSRTDTQYF.

The table lists this clonotype with many counts. The chain has TRBV12-3 or TRBV12-4 and TRBJ2-7; D is ambiguous. V was clipped by 6 bases and J by 6 bases, with 15 bases between them. This CDR3 region has 13 residues. CDR3: CASSSTPNPEQYF. The CDR3 DNA reads TGTGCCAGCAGCTCGACGCCCAACCCCGAGCAGTACTTC.

The chain has TRBV5-5 and TRBJ2-1; 8 bases align to TRBD1. The CDR3 has 15 amino acids. Germline CDR1 SGHKS, CDR2 YYEKEE (reference sequence). Losses at the gene ends were 4 bases for V and 1 base for J; bases not matched to a gene: 4. CDR3 nucleotide sequence: TGTGCCAGCAGCAAAGGGACAGGATCCTACAATGAGCAGTTCTTC. Amino acids: CASSKGTGSYNEQFF. The full variable domain, its missing parts supplied by reference TRBV5-5 and TRBJ2-1, is DAGVTQSPTHLIKTRGQQVTLRCSPISGHKSVSWYQQVLGQGPQFIFQYYEKEERGRGNFPDRFSARQFPNYSSELNVNALLLGDSALYLCASSKGTGSYNEQFFGPGTRLTVL.

This clonotype was found many times. The chain joins TRBV20-1 to TRBJ1-4, with 7 nucleotides matching TRBD1. In germline, CDR1 is DFQATT, CDR2 SNEGSKA (reference sequence). Germline trimming cut 2 bases from V and 0 bases from J; bases unmatched to any gene: 0. The CDR3 runs to 14 residues. The CDR3 region is CSARRGPTNEKLFF. The CDR3 DNA is TGCAGTGCTAGAAGGGGGCCAACTAATGAAAAACTGTTTTTT.

This clonotype showed up just a few times. The CDR3 DNA is TGTGCCAGCACTAAACTGACTAGCGGGAGCCGAAACAATGAGCAGTTCTTC. Encoded protein: CASTKLTSGSRNNEQFF. The rearrangement uses TRBV6-1 and TRBJ2-1, with TRBD2 matching 12 bases. CDR3 length equals 17 residues. V lost 7 bases, J lost 5 bases, and 12 bases stayed unmatched. Germline V gene sequence: CDR1 MNHNS, CDR2 SASEGT.

This clonotype was counted ten times or more. The chain links TRBV24-1 to TRBJ2-3, with 10 bases that match TRBD2. The CDR3 extends over 16 amino acids. V lost 4 bases and J lost 4; bases outside the gene matches: 7. CDR1 and CDR2 from the germline V gene are KGHDR and SFDVKD. The CDR3 region is CATSDALAGVADTQYF. The CDR3 coding sequence is TGTGCCACCAGTGACGCTCTAGCGGGAGTAGCAGATACGCAGTATTTT.

This clonotype was observed many times. The chain joins TRBV6-2 or TRBV6-3 to TRBJ1-5; D ambiguous. The CDR3 is made up of 15 amino acids. V shed 2 bases and J shed 1 base, with 9 bases lying between them. Germline CDR1 MNHEY, CDR2 SVGEGT. The CDR3 sequence: CASSYTDMSNQPQHF. The CDR3 DNA is TGTGCCAGCAGTTACACTGACATGAGCAATCAGCCCCAGCATTTT.

Ten or more counts support this clonotype. The chain employs TRBV14 and TRBJ2-1; 7 bases agree with TRBD2. Losses at the gene ends were 0 bases for V and 4 bases for J; bases not matched to a gene: 9. The CDR3 is 17 residues long. Germline V gene sequence: CDR1 SGHDN, CDR2 FVKESK. As DNA, the CDR3 is TGTGCCAGCAGCCAAGATCAGCGGGAACTCCATTACAATGAGCAGTTCTTC. This translates into CASSQDQRELHYNEQFF.

In its sample, this clonotype was seen many times. J is TRBJ2-4 and V is TRBV6-5; D is unclear. The length of the CDR3 is 16 residues. The V and J ends lost 3 bases and 0 bases respectively, with 12 bases between them. The germline V gene has CDR1 MNHEY and CDR2 SVGAGI. The CDR3 reads CASSYVAGQAKNIQYF. In DNA, the CDR3 is TGTGCCAGCAGTTATGTGGCAGGTCAAGCCAAAAACATTCAGTACTTC.